This TCR beta chain was captured by sequencing in a study of T cells in Graves' hyperthyroidism and ophthalmopathy. Whole-study results and caveats: Most thyroid-expanded clonotypes above 0.001 were also found in blood.

This clonotype was observed at least ten times. Its cognate antigen is unknown. Researchers took RNA transcripts and amplified the TCR beta CDR3 regions from them. HTBI primers were used for first-round RT-PCR of the TCR CDR3. TCRdb itself ran the multiplex PCR reads through MiXCR, one entry per CDR3 protein. The sample contains about 600,000 distinct CDR3 sequences, roughly a sixth of which appear only once. This CDR3 is 16 amino acids long. V lost 4 bases and J lost 0; bases outside the gene matches: 7. Germline CDR1 and CDR2: SGHRS and YFSETQ. Investigators excluded patients with uncontrolled infection, other autoimmune disease, pregnancy or lactation.

This chain uses TRBV5-1 with TRBJ2-1, with TRBD1 matching 7 bases. Sequencing was done on a sample of blood. This sequence originates from a woman aged 40-49 years with Graves' ophthalmopathy. The CDR3 DNA reads as TGCGCCAGCAGCACGGACAGGTCCCTCTCCTACAATGAGCAGTTCTTC. It is translated as CASSTDRSLSYNEQFF.